This T cell receptor (beta chain) was identified during a study of shared clonotypes between healthy human individuals. On the study more broadly: Per donor, three plates held CD4 naive cells, three held CD4 memory, two held CD8 naive and one held CD8 memory.

General study findings and limits: Generally, naive subsets (rather than memory subsets) showed larger estimated richness.

The genomic DNA of each subset was split evenly across several immunoSEQ plates. Some clones are missing from TCRdb's copy, which holds only in-frame ones; the method was immunoSEQ multiplex PCR. The sample lists hundreds of thousands of clones; more than 70% were seen once. Many counts were recorded for this clone. The antigen is unknown. This sample includes further DNA sequences coding for the same CDR3. The CDR3 totals 14 residues. Trimming took 5 bases from V and 7 from J, leaving 15 bases between them. CDR1 is SGHVS and CDR2 is FQNEAQ in the germline V gene. The rearrangement uses TRBV7-8 and TRBJ1-5, with D possibly TRBD1 on 5 matching bases. The clonotype was recovered from a woman aged 25 to 39 in good health. Material for sequencing was memory CD4+ T cells sorted from blood. This sample's subset: CD45RA-negative fraction. CDR3 region: CASSLEVRDQPQHF. Here the CDR3 DNA reads TGTGCCAGCAGCCTAGAGGTCAGGGACCAGCCCCAGCATTTT.